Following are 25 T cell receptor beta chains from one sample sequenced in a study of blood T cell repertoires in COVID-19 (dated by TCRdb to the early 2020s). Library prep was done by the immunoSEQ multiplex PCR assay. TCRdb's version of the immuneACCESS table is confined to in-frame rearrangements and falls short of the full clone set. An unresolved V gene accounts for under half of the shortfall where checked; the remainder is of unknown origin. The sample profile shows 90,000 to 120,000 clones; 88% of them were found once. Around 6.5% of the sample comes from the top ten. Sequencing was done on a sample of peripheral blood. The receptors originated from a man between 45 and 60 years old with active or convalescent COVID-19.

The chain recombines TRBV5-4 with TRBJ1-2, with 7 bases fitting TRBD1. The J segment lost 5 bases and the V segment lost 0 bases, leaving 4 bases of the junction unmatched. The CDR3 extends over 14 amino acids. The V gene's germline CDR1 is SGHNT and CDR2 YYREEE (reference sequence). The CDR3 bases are TGTGCCAGCAGCTTGGAGGACAGGATGTATGGCTACACCTTC. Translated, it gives CASSLEDRMYGYTF.

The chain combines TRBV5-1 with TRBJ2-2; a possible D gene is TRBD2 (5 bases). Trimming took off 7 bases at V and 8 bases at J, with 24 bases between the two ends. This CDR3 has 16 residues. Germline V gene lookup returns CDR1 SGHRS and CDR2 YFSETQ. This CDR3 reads CASLGAAHPGGGELFF. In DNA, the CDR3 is TGCGCCAGCCTTGGAGCGGCACACCCCGGTGGGGGGGAGCTGTTTTTT.

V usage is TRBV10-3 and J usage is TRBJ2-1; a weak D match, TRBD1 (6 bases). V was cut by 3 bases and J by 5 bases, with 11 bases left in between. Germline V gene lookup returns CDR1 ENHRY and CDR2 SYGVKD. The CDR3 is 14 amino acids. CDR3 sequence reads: CAISDGQRNNEQFF. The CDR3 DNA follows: TGTGCCATCAGTGATGGACAGCGAAACAATGAGCAGTTCTTC.

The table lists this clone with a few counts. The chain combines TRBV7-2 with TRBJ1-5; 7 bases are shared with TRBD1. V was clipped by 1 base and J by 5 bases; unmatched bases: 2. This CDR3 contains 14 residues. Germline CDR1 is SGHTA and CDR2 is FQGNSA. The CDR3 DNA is TGTGCCAGCAGCTTAGGGGACAGTTATCAGCCCCAGCATTTT. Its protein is CASSLGDSYQPQHF. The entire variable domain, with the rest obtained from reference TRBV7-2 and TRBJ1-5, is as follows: GAGVSQSPSNKVTEKGKDVELRCDPISGHTALYWYRQSLGQGLEFLIYFQGNSAPDKSGLPSDRFSAERTGGSVSTLTIQRTQQEDSAVYLCASSLGDSYQPQHFGDGTRLSIL.

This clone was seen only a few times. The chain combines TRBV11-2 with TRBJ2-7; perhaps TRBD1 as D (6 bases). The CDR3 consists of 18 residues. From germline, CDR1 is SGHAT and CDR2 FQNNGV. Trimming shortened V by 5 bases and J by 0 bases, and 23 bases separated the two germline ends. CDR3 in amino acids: CASSPISRDTKASYEQYF. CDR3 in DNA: TGTGCCAGCAGCCCGATCTCCCGGGACACAAAAGCCTCCTACGAGCAGTACTTC.

Here the CDR3 reads CASRSDRGEDTQYF. In DNA form, the CDR3 reads TGTGCCAGCAGGTCCGACAGGGGAGAAGATACGCAGTATTTT. The chain combines TRBV7-9 with TRBJ2-3, with 8 positions matching TRBD1. The CDR3 runs 14 residues. Per germline, CDR1 SEHNR and CDR2 FQNEAQ (reference sequence). J was trimmed by 5 bases and V by 6 bases; bases with no gene match: 7.

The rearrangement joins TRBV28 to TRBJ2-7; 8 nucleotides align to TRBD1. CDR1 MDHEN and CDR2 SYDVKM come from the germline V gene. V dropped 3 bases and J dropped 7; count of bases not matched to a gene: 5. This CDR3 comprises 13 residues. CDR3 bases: TGTGCCAGCAGTTTGTTCAGGGGGCGGGAGCAGTACTTC. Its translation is CASSLFRGREQYF.

The CDR3 sequence: CASSLRDRGVGYTF. CDR3 DNA sequence: TGTGCCAGCAGCTTGCGGGACAGAGGGGTTGGCTACACCTTC. The rearrangement links TRBV9 to TRBJ1-2, with 7 positions matching TRBD1. There are 14 residues in the CDR3. The ends lost 4 bases at V and 7 bases at J; junction bases unmatched: 10. Looked up from germline, CDR1 is SGDLS and CDR2 is YYNGEE.

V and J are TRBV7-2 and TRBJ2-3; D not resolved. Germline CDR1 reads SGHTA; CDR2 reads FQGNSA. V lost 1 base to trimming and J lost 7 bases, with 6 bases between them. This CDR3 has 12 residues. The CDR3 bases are TGTGCCAGCAGCTTAGATAGCAATACGCAGTATTTT. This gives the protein CASSLDSNTQYF.

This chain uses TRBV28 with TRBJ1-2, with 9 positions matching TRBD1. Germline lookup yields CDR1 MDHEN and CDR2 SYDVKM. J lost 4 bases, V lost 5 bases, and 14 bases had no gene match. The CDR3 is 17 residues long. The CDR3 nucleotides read TGTGCCAGCAGTCACAATCCAAACAGGGGGCCAATCTATGGCTACACCTTC. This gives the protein CASSHNPNRGPIYGYTF.

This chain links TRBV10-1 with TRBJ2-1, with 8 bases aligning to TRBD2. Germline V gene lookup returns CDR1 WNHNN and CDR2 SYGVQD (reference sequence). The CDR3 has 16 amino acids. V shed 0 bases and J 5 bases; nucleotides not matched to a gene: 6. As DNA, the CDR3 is TGCGCCAGCAGTGAGTCTGTTAGCGGGGTGAACAATGAGCAGTTCTTC. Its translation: CASSESVSGVNNEQFF.

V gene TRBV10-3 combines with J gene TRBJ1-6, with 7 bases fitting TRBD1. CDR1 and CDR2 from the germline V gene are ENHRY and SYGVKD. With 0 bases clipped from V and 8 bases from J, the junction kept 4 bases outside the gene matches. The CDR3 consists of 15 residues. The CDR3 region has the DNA TGTGCCATCAGTGAGTCCGGGACAGAAGATTCACCCCTCCACTTT. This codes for CAISESGTEDSPLHF.

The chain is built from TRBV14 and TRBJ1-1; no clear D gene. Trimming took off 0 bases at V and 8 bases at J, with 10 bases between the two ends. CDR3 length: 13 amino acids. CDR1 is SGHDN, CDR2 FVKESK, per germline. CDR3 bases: TGTGCCAGCAGCCAAGAACGCTGGGCGGAAGCTTTCTTT. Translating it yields CASSQERWAEAFF.

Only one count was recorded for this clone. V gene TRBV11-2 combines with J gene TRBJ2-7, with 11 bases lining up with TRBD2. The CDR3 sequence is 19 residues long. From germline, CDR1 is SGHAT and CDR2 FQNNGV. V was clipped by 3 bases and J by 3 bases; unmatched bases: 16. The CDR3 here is CASSFRLAGLSRALYEQYF. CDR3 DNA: TGTGCCAGCAGCTTCAGACTAGCGGGACTCTCCCGGGCCCTCTACGAGCAGTACTTC.

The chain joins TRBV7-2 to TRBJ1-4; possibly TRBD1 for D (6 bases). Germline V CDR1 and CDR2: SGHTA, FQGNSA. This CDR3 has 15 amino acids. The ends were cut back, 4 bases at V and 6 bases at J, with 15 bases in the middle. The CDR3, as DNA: TGTGCCAGCAGCTCCGAGGGCGGGGGGCATGAAAAACTGTTTTTT. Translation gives CASSSEGGGHEKLFF.

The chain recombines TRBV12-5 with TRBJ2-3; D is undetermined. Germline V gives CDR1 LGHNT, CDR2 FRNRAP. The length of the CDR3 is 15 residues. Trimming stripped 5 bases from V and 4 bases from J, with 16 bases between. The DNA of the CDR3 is TGTGCTAGTGGTCCTTCCCCCCCGGGTGCAGATACGCAGTATTTT. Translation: CASGPSPPGADTQYF.

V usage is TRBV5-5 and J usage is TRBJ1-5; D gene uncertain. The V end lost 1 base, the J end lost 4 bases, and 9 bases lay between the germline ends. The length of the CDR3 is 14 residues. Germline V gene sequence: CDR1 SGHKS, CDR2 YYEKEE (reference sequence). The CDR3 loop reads CASSLLQTNQPQHF. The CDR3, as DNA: TGTGCCAGCAGCTTGTTGCAGACAAATCAGCCCCAGCATTTT.

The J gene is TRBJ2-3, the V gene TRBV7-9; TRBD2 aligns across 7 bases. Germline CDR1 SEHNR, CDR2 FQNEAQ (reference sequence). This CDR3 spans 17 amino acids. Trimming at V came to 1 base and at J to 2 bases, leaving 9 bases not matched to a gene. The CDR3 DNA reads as TGTGCCAGCAGCTTAGGGAGCGGGGAGTTAAACACAGATACGCAGTATTTT. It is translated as CASSLGSGELNTDTQYF.

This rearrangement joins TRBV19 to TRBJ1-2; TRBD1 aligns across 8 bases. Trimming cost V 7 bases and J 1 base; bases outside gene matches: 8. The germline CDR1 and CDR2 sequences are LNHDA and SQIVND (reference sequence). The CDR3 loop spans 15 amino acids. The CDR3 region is CASTPRQGINYGYTF. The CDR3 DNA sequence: TGTGCCAGTACCCCACGACAGGGGATTAACTATGGCTACACCTTC. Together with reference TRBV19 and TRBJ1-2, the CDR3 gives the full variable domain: DGGITQSPKYLFRKEGQNVTLSCEQNLNHDAMYWYRQDPGQGLRLIYYSQIVNDFQKGDIAEGYSVSREKKESFPLTVTSAQKNPTAFYLCASTPRQGINYGYTFGSGTRLTVV.

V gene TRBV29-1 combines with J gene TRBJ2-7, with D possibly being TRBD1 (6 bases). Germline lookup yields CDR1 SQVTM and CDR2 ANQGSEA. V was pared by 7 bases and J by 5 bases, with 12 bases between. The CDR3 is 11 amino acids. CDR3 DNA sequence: TGCAGCGCCCTGACAGGAAACGAGCAGTACTTC. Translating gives CSALTGNEQYF.

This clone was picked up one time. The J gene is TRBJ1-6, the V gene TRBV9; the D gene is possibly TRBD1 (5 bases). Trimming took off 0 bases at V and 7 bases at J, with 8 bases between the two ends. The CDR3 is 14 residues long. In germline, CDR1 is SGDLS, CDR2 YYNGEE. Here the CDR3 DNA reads TGTGCCAGCAGCGTAGACGCAGGGAATTCACCCCTCCACTTT. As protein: CASSVDAGNSPLHF.

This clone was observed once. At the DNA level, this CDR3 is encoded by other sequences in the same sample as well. In DNA, the CDR3 is TGTGCCAGCAGCCCCAGCGGGGGTTTGAACACTGAAGCTTTCTTT. It is translated as CASSPSGGLNTEAFF. The chain recombines TRBV9 with TRBJ1-1, with D maybe TRBD1 (5 bases). This CDR3 spans 15 amino acids. Looked up from germline, CDR1 is SGDLS and CDR2 is YYNGEE. The V and J ends lost 4 bases and 0 bases respectively, with 13 bases between them.

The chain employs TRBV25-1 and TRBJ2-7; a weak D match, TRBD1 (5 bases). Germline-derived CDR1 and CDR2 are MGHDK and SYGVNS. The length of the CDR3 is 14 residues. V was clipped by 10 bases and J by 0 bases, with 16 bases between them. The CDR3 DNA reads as TGTGCCACATGTCCGGTCGACAGCTCCTACGAGCAGTACTTC. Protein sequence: CATCPVDSSYEQYF.

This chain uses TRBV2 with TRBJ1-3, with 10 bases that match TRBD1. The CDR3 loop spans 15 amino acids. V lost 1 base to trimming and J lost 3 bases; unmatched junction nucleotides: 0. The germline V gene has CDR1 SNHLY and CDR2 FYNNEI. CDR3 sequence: CASSEGTGGGNTIYF. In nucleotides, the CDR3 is TGTGCCAGCAGTGAAGGGACAGGGGGTGGAAACACCATATATTTT.

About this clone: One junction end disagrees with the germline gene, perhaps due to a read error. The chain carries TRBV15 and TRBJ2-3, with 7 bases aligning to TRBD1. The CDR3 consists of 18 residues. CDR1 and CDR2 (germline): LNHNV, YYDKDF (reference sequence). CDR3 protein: CATSRPYYRERGTATQYF. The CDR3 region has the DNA TGTGCCACCAGCAGACCTTATTACAGGGAGAGGGGGACAGCTACGCAGTATTTT.